This record concerns one T cell receptor beta chain sequence. Its antigen has not been determined. Per-base qualities were not stored, and no clone one base away is much larger. Libraries were made using the immunoSEQ multiplex PCR assay. The source study handled its data this way. A statistical classification framework was developed to diagnose cytomegalovirus status using the catalog of TCR beta chain sequences. The source is immuneACCESS, and TCRdb retained only in-frame sequences with V and J called. Part of the clones is not carried over; for the studies checked, unresolved V genes explain less than half of this, and the remainder is unexplained. V and J calls and clone size are copied from that table; D and trimming were computed from the DNA. The sample data list a few hundred thousand clones, and around 90% of these were observed just once. Around 0.34% of the sample is taken by the ten largest.

Separate from the approximately 700-subject first cohort, the validation cohort of roughly 120 subjects was the group to which the donors belonged. The data stem from a study of cytomegalovirus exposure and HLA in healthy donors (dated by TCRdb to about 2017). Looking at the study overall: According to a later analysis, the 120 or so validation repertoires were produced on the same platform as the 666 repertoires of the first cohort. The study aimed to test whether cataloging public T cell receptors could reveal signatures of past pathogen exposure. Besides the first cohort of 550 to 750 subjects, a separate validation cohort made up of over 95 different subjects was used. The study combined high-throughput TCR immunosequencing, statistical association of individual TCRs with disease status, and machine learning to predict cytomegalovirus infection status. The full study reports these points: A few of the identified cytomegalovirus-associated TCR beta chains were confirmed in vitro to be specific for cytomegalovirus antigens. In the study, about 150 TCR beta chains were listed as associated with cytomegalovirus. According to the authors, the approach could potentially be generalized to other disease states and immunological phenotypes. A later analysis had no HLA typing for the validation cohort, so co-occurrence there was scored across all 130 or so repertoires. Most TCR sequences were observed very rarely across donors, whereas some public TCRs were present in many individuals. In both the original and validation cohorts, the classifier was reported to diagnose cytomegalovirus status with high specificity and sensitivity. A later analysis found that TCRs clustered in the first cohort also tended to co-occur in the 120 validation repertoires, with approximately 94% of cluster scores above 0.

Trimmed from V: 7 bases; trimmed from J: 3 bases; junction bases lacking a gene match: 5. The germline V gene (reference sequence) gives CDR1 as LNHNV and CDR2 as YYDKDF. CDR3 length: 13 amino acids, cysteine to phenylalanine. Here the CDR3 DNA is all that survives: 39 bases in frame from base 1. The source of this sequence is a woman in her late teens or twenties in good health and CMV-seronegative. The rearranged segments are TRBV15 and TRBJ1-1, with 7 junctional bases fitting TRBD1. The material sequenced was PBMCs. The base sequence is TGTGCCACCAATAGGCAGGGGGACACTGAAGCTTTCTTT. This codes for CATNRQGDTEAFF.